The sequence of this T cell receptor (beta chain) was determined in a study of spatial heterogeneity in lung cancer. Germline-derived CDR1 and CDR2 are SGDLS and YYNGEE. V gave up 0 bases and J gave up 3 bases; unmatched junction bases: 5. The CDR3 contains 16 residues. As for time point: sample taken at primary tumor resection. Without sorting, whole RNA was sequenced from tumor, nontumor lung or frozen PBMC. The sample holds many counts of this clonotype. Each CDR3 protein is one row after TCRdb ran MiXCR on the 5' RACE reads. The table shows fewer than 65,000 distinct CDR3 sequences, with approximately 6% occurring only once.

The chain combines TRBV9 with TRBJ2-3; 9 bases match TRBD1. The material sequenced was PBMCs, taken at surgery. The receptor's source is a female donor with early-stage non-small cell lung cancer. CDR3 residues: CASSVEGTGWTDTQYF. The DNA of the CDR3 is TGTGCCAGCAGCGTAGAAGGGACAGGGTGGACAGATACGCAGTATTTT.